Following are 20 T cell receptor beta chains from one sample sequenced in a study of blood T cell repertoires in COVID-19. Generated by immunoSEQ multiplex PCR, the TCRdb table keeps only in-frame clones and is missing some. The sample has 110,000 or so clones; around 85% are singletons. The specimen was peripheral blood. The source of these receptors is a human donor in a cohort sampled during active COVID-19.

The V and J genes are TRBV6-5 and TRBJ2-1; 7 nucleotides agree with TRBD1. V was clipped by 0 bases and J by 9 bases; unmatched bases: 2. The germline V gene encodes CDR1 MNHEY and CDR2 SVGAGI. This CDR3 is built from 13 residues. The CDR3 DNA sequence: TGTGCCAGCAGTTACTCAGGGGGCGCTGAGCAGTTCTTC. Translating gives CASSYSGGAEQFF.

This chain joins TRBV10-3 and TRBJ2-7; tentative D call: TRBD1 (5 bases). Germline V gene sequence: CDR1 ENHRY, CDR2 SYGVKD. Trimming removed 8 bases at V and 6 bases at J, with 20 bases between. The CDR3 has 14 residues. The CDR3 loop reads CAIGAGGRSTEQYF. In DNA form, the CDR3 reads TGTGCCATCGGGGCTGGTGGCAGGTCGACCGAGCAGTACTTC.

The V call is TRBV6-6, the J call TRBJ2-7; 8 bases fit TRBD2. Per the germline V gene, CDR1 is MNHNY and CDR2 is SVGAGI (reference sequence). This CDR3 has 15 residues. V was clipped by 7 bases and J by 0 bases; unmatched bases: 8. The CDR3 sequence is CASTHPTSGSYEQYF. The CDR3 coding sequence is TGTGCCAGCACCCATCCCACTAGCGGCTCCTACGAGCAGTACTTC.

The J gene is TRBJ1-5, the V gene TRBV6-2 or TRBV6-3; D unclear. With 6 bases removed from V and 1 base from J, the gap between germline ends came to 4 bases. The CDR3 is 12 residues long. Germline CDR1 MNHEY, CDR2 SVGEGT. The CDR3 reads CASSASNQPQHF. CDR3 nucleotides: TGTGCCAGCAGCGCGAGCAATCAGCCCCAGCATTTT.

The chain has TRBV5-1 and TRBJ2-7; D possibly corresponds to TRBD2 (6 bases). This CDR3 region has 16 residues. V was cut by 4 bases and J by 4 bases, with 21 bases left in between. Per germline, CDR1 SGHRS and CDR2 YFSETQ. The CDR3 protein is CASSPEEGPPRYEQYF. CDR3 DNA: TGCGCCAGCAGCCCGGAGGAGGGGCCCCCTAGGTACGAGCAGTACTTC. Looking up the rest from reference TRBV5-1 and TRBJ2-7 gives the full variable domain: KAGVTQTPRYLIKTRGQQVTLSCSPISGHRSVSWYQQTPGQGLQFLFEYFSETQRNKGNFPGRFSGRQFSNSRSEMNVSTLELGDSALYLCASSPEEGPPRYEQYFGPGTRLTVT.

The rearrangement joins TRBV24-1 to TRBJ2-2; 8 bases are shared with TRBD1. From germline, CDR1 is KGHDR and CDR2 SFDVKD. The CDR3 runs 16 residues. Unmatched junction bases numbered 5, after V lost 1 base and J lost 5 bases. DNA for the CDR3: TGTGCCACCAGTGATTTAGGGAGGACAGGGACCGGGGAGCTGTTTTTT. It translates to CATSDLGRTGTGELFF.

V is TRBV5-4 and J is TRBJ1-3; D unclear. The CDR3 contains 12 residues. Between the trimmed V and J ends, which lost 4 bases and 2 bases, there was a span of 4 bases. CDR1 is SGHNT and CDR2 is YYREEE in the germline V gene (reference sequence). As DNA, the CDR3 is TGTGCCAGCAGCCGGGCTGGAAACACCATATATTTT. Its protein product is CASSRAGNTIYF.

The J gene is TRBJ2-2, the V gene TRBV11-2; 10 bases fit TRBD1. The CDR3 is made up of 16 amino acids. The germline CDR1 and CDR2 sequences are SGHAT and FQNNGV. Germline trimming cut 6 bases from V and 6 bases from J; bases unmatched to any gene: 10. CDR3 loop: CASRETGGANSGELFF. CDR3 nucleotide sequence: TGTGCCAGCAGGGAGACAGGGGGCGCGAATTCCGGGGAGCTGTTTTTT.

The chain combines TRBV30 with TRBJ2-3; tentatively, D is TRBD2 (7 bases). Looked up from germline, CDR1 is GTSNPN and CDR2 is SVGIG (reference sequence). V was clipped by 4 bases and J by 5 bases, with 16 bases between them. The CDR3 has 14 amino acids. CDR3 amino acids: CAWTQAGAGDTQYF. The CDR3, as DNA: TGTGCCTGGACGCAGGCGGGGGCCGGAGATACGCAGTATTTT.

The CDR3 sequence: CASSQVSGGAGEKLFF. The CDR3 DNA reads TGTGCCAGCAGCCAAGTCTCGGGGGGTGCAGGTGAAAAACTGTTTTTT. The chain uses TRBV3-1 (or the pseudogene TRBV3-2) and TRBJ1-4, with D maybe TRBD1 (5 bases). From germline, CDR1 is LGHDT and CDR2 YNNKEL (reference sequence). The CDR3 totals 16 residues. The V end lost 1 base, the J end lost 7 bases, and 16 bases lay between the germline ends.

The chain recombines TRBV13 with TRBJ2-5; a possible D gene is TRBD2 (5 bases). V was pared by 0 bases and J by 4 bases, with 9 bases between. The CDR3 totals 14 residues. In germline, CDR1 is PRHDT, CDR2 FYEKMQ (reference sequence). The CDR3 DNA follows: TGTGCCAGCAGCTTAGGTACTAGTGGAGAGACCCAGTACTTC. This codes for CASSLGTSGETQYF.

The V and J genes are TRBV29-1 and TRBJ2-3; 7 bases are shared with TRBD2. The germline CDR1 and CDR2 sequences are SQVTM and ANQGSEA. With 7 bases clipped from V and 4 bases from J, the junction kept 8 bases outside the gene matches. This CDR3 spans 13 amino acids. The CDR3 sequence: CSAPGSGSDTQYF. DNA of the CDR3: TGCAGCGCCCCGGGTAGCGGGTCAGATACGCAGTATTTT.

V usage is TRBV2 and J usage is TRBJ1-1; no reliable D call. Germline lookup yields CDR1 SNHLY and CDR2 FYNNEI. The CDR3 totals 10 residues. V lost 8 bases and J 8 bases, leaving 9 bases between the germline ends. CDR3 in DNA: TGTGCCAGCTTGAGGGCAGAAGCTTTCTTT. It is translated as CASLRAEAFF.

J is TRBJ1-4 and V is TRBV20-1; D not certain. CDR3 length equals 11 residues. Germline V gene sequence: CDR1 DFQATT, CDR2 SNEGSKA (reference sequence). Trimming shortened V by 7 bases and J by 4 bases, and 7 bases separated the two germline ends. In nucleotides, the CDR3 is TGCAGTGTCCCCAGTAATGAAAAACTGTTTTTT. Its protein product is CSVPSNEKLFF.

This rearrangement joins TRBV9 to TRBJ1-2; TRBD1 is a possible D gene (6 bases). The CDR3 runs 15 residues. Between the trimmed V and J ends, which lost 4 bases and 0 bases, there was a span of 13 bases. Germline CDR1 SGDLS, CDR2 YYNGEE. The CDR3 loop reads CASSTRQVANYGYTF. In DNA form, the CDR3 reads TGTGCCAGCAGCACCCGACAGGTAGCTAACTATGGCTACACCTTC. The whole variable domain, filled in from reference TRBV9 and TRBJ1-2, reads DSGVTQTPKHLITATGQRVTLRCSPRSGDLSVYWYQQSLDQGLQFLIQYYNGEERAKGNILERFSAQQFPDLHSELNLSSLELGDSALYFCASSTRQVANYGYTFGSGTRLTVV.

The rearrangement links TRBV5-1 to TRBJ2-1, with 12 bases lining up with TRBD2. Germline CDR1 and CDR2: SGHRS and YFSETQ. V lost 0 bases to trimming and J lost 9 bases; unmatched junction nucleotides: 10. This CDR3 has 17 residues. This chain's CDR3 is CASSLVSASGGAVEQFF. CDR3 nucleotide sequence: TGCGCCAGCAGCTTGGTTTCGGCTAGCGGGGGGGCGGTTGAGCAGTTCTTC. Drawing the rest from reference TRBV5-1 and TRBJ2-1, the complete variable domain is KAGVTQTPRYLIKTRGQQVTLSCSPISGHRSVSWYQQTPGQGLQFLFEYFSETQRNKGNFPGRFSGRQFSNSRSEMNVSTLELGDSALYLCASSLVSASGGAVEQFFGPGTRLTVL.

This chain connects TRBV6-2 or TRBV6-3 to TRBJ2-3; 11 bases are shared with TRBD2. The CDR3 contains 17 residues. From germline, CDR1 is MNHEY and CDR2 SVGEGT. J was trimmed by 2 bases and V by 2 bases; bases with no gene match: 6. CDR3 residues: CASSYSGTSGFTDTQYF. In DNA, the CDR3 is TGTGCCAGCAGTTACAGTGGGACTAGCGGCTTCACAGATACGCAGTATTTT.

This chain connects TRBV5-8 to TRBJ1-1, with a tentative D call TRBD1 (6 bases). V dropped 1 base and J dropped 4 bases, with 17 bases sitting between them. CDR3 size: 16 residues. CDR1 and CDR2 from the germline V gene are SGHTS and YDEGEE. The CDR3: CASSLTGYDWATEAFF. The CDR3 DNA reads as TGTGCCAGCAGCTTGACAGGGTACGACTGGGCCACTGAAGCTTTCTTT.

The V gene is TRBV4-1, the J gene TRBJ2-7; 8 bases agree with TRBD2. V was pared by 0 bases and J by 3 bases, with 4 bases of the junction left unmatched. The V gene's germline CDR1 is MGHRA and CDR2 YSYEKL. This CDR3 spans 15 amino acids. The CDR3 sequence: CASSQERGVLYEQYF. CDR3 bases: TGCGCCAGCAGCCAAGAGCGGGGGGTACTCTACGAGCAGTACTTC.

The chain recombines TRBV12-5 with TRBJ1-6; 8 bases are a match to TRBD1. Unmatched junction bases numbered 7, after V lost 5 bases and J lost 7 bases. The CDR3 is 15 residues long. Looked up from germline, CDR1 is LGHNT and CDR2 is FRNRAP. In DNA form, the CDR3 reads TGTGCTAGTGGTAGCCGGACAGGGCCCAATTCACCCCTCCACTTT. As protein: CASGSRTGPNSPLHF.